The TCR beta chain under discussion was sequenced for a study of T-cell memory formation after mild COVID-19. V lost 4 bases and J 10 bases, leaving 11 bases between the germline ends. Germline assignment: CDR1 SEHNR and CDR2 FQNEAQ (reference sequence). The CDR3 covers 13 residues. One entry per CDR3 protein results from TCRdb running MiXCR on the 5' RACE reads. The table lists around 260,000 distinct CDR3 sequences, 15% to 20% of them singletons. In its sample, this clonotype was seen many times. The chain combines TRBV7-9 with TRBJ1-6; D is possibly TRBD1 (5 bases). Sequencing input: PBMCs or a T cell subset sorted from them (not recorded which). The clonotype originates from a man younger than 35 who had mild COVID-19 (a few samples of this study predate the infection). Cell type and time point are not known. The CDR3 nucleotides are TGTGCCAGCAGCTCCAGGGAAGGGTCACCCCTCCACTTT. Protein sequence: CASSSREGSPLHF.